This TCR beta chain emerged from a study of regulatory T cells in long-lasting Graves disease. The CDR3 extends over 19 amino acids. Germline V CDR1 and CDR2: SGHVS, FQNEAQ. V trimming: 2 bases; J trimming: 1 base; junction bases outside the gene matches: 16. This clonotype was counted at least ten times. No antigen is known for it. General study findings and limits: Favored usage of TRBV28, TRBJ1-2 and TRBJ2-5 was recorded in persistent disease.

As to time point: newly diagnosed GD, antithyroid drugs for less than 3 months. After RNA was extracted from PBMCs, the TCR library was made from it. TCR beta libraries were built with iRepertoire HTBI primers and Arm-PCR of CDR3 regions. In TCRdb, the multiplex PCR reads were re-called with MiXCR into one record per CDR3 protein. The data hold just over 600,000 distinct CDR3 sequences, with roughly 15% observed a single time. These records were also assigned to another study, of T cells in Graves' hyperthyroidism and ophthalmopathy.

V usage is TRBV7-8 and J usage is TRBJ1-2, with TRBD1 matching over 7 bases. The material was peripheral blood mononuclear cells (PBMCs), obtained at new diagnosis, from a patient treated with antithyroid drugs. The TCR originated in a woman in her thirties with Graves disease. The CDR3: CASSLKGGGQRFYNYGYTF. The DNA of the CDR3 is TGTGCCAGCAGCTTAAAGGGGGGGGGACAGCGCTTCTATAACTATGGCTACACCTTC.